This T cell receptor beta chain was sequenced for a study of blood T cell repertoires in COVID-19 (dated by TCRdb to between 2020 and 2021). Describing the broader study: Collaborator samples came from the United States, Italy and Spain and covered acute and convalescent phases of COVID-19. The material from the prospective study consisted of cDNA or gDNA derived from T cells, B-cell-depleted T cells, or PBMCs. Subjects who had been exposed to COVID-19, were actively infected with it, or had recovered from it provided the deeply sampled blood TCRbeta repertoires that made up the dataset. The repertoires were released in a freely available public database meant as a resource for research on the immune response to SARS-CoV-2. Samples were obtained from the ongoing ImmuneRACE study (first 160 participants) and from 1,000 to 1,500 subjects provided by 6 global collaborators. Sample metadata almost always included a de-identified subject ID, COVID-19 status, age in years and sex. HLA class I and class II types, where available, came from metadata supplied by the sample provider rather than from assay-based typing. The paper as a whole reports these results and caveats: The quantity of clinical and demographic metadata differed by source and by participant and was supplied without curation.

The immunoSEQ Assay, a bias-controlled multiplex PCR, was used to amplify TCRbeta CDR3 regions from genomic DNA. In the paper's pipeline: Within the assay, amplification of reference gene primers was used to estimate how many nucleated cells each sample contained. Sequence reads were collapsed and filtered to measure the absolute abundance of every unique TCRbeta CDR3 rearrangement. For each sample, productive Simpson clonality was calculated as the square root of Simpson's diversity index across productive rearrangements. Drawn from immuneACCESS, this table holds only the in-frame rearrangements with V and J called that TCRdb kept. Clones are partly lost; checked studies trace under half to an unresolved V gene and leave the rest unexplained. V and J calls and clone size are those listed in that table; D and trimming were worked out from the DNA. Present in this sample are about 140,000 clones, more than 75% of which were seen just once. Under 7% of the sample is in the top ten clones.

Collaborating institutions collected whole blood in K2EDTA tubes following their own protocols. For TCRbeta analysis, collaborator samples were shipped as frozen whole blood, as isolated PBMCs, or as DNA extracted from either sample type. Concerning this clone: Its specific antigen is unknown. Within one base of it there is no much larger clone, and no base qualities were kept.

The clonotype comes from a human donor in a cohort sampled during active COVID-19. Sample: peripheral blood.

The DNA sequence is given as TGTGCCAGCAGTTACGGGGGGGCTGATCAGCCCCAGCATTTT. Its product reads: CASSYGGADQPQHF. The rearranged segments are TRBV6-5 and TRBJ1-5; TRBD1 could be the D gene, as 6 bases match. The germline ends are 10 bases apart after V is trimmed by 2 bases and J by 5 bases. CDR1 MNHEY and CDR2 SVGAGI were looked up in the germline V gene. The CDR3 starts with the cysteine, ends with the phenylalanine, and has 14 residues. CDR3 DNA is the only sequence kept; it has 42 bases, read in frame from the first base.